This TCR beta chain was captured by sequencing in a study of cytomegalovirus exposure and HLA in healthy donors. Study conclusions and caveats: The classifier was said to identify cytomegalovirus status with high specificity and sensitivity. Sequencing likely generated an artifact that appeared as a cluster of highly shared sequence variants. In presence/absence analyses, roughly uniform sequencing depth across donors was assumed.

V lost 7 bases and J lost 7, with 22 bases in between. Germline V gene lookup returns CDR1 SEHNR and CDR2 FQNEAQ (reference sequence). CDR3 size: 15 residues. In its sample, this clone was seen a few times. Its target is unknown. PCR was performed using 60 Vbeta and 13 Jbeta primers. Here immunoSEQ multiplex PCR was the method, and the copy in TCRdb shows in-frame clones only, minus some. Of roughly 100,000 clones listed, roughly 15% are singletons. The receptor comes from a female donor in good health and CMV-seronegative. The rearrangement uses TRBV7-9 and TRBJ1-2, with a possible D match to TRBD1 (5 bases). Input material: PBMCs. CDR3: CASIRFQTERSGYTF. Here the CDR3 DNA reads TGTGCCAGCATTCGCTTTCAGACAGAAAGGAGTGGCTACACCTTC.